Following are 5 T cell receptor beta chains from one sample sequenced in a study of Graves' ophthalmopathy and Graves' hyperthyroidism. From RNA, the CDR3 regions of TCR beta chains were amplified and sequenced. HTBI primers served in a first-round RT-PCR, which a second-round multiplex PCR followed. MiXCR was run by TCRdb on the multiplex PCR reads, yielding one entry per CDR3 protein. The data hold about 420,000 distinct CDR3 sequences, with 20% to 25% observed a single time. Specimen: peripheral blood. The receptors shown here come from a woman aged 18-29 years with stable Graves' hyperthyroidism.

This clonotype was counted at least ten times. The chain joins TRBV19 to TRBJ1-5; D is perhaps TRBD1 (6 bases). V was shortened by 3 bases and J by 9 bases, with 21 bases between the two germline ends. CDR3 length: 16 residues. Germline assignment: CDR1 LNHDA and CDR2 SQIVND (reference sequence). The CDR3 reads CASSISGLGGPWPQHF. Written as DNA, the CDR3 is TGTGCCAGTAGTATTTCGGGGCTGGGGGGCCCGTGGCCCCAGCATTTT.

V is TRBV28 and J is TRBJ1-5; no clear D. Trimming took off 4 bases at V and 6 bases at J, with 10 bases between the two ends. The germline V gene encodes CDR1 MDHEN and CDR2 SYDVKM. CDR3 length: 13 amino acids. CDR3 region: CASSSDRLQPQHF. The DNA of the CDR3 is TGTGCCAGCAGTTCCGACCGACTTCAGCCCCAGCATTTT.

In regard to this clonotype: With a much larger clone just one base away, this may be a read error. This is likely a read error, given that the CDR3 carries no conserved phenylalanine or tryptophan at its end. The CDR3 DNA sequence: TGTGCCAGTAGTAGTTTGGGGGGGACCCAGTACTAC. Protein sequence: CASSSLGGTQYY. V is TRBV19 and J is TRBJ2-5; possibly TRBD2 for D (6 bases). Trimming took 4 bases from V and 7 from J, leaving 10 bases between them. CDR3 length: 12 residues. Germline V gene data show CDR1 as LNHDA and CDR2 as SQIVND (reference sequence).

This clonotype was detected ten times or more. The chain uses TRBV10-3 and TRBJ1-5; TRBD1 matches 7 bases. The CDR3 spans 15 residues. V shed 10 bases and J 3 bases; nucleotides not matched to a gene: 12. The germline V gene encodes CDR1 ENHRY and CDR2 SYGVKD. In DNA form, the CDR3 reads TGTGCCACCAGGGTATTGGGACAGATCAATCAGCCCCAGCATTTT. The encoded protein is CATRVLGQINQPQHF.

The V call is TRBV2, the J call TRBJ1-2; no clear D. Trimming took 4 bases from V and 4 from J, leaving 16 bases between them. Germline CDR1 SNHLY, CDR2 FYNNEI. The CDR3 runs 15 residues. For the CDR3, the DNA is TGTGCCAGCAGTGTGAATCCCGACACGTCCTATGGCTACACCTTC. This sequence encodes CASSVNPDTSYGYTF.